This T cell receptor (beta chain) was sequenced in a study of beta chain features in type 1 diabetes. This clone was recorded a few times. Its antigen is unidentified. V lost 6 bases and J lost 4, with 9 bases in between. CDR3 length: 11 amino acids. The V gene's germline CDR1 is DFQATT and CDR2 SNEGSKA (reference sequence). As every portion of the isolated RNA was reverse transcribed, the sequencing read expressed TCRB transcripts. Produced via immunoSEQ multiplex PCR; TCRdb's table is partial and in-frame only. The repertoire has nearly 250,000 clones, 13% to 15% of them found once; the top ten carry around 0.03%. Regarding the study as a whole: A closer apparent resemblance between naive, central memory and Treg TCRB repertoires was seen in patients than in healthy donors.

The rearrangement joins TRBV20-1 to TRBJ2-5; D gene uncertain. Sequenced: naive CD4+ T cells from blood. The receptor was isolated from a woman between 35 and 50 years old in good health. CDR3 nucleotide sequence: TGCAGTGCCTTAGCCCGAGAGACCCAGTACTTC. Translating it yields CSALARETQYF.